This TCR beta chain came from a study of CD8+CD57+ T cells in acquired aplastic anemia. The template used for profiling TCR beta VDJ and CDR3 was genomic DNA. TCRdb reprocessed the reads via MiXCR and lists one record per CDR3 protein. The sample has over 200,000 distinct CDR3 sequences, roughly 57% seen once. The CDR3 totals 11 residues. V lost 6 bases and J lost 9, with 14 bases in between. Germline V gives CDR1 SQVTM, CDR2 ANQGSEA. The chain combines TRBV29-1 with TRBJ1-2; tentative D call: TRBD1 (6 bases). The source of this sequence is a human donor in good health. Source material: sorted CD4+, CD8+, or CD8+CD57+ T cells (not recorded which) from PBMCs. The CDR3 DNA reads TGCAGCGTATATAACAGGGATAGCTACACCTTC. Amino acid sequence: CSVYNRDSYTF.